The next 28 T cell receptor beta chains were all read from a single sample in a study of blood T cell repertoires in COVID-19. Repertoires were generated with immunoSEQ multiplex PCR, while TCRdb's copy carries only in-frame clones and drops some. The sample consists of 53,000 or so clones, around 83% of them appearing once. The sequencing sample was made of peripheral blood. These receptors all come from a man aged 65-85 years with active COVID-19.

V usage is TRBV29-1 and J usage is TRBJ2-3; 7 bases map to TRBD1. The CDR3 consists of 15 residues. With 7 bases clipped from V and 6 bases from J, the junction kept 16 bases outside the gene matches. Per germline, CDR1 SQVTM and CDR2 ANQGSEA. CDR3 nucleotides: TGCAGCGCCCCAGAAGTGACAGGGCAGAGGGATACGCAGTATTTT. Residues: CSAPEVTGQRDTQYF.

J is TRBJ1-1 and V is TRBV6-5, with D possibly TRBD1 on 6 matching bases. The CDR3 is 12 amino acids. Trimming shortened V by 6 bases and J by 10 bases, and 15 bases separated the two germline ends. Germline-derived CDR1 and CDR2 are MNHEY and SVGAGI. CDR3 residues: CASRTPGTIAFF. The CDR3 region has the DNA TGTGCCAGCAGGACGCCAGGGACAATAGCTTTCTTT.

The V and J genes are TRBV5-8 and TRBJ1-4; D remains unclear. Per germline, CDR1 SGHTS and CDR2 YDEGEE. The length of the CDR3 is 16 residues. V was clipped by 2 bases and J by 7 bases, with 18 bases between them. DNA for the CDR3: TGTGCCAGCAGCTTATCATCCGGACCTCGGGGTGAAAAACTGTTTTTT. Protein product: CASSLSSGPRGEKLFF.

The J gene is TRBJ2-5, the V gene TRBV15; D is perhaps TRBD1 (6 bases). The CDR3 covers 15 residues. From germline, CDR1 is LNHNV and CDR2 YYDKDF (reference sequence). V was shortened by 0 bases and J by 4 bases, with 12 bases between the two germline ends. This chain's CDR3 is CATSRDLGRGETQYF. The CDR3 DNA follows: TGTGCCACCAGCAGAGATCTAGGCAGGGGAGAGACCCAGTACTTC.

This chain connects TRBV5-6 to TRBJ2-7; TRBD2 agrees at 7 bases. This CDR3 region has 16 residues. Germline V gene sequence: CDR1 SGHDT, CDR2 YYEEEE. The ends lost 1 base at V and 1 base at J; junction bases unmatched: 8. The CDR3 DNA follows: TGTGCCAGCAGCTTGAGTGGCGTCGGGGGGTCCTACGAGCAGTACTTC. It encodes CASSLSGVGGSYEQYF.

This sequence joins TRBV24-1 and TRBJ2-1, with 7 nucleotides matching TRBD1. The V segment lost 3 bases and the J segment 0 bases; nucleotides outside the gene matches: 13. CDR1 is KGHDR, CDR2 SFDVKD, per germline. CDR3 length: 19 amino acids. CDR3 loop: CATSDPAPVTGSSYNEQFF. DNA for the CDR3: TGTGCCACCAGTGATCCCGCTCCCGTGACAGGGAGCTCCTACAATGAGCAGTTCTTC.

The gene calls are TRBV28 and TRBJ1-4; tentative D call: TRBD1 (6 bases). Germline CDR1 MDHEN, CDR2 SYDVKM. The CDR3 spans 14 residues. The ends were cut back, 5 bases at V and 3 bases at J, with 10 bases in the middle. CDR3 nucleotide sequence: TGTGCCAGCAGTCCGGCAGGGGCTAATGAAAAACTGTTTTTT. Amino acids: CASSPAGANEKLFF.

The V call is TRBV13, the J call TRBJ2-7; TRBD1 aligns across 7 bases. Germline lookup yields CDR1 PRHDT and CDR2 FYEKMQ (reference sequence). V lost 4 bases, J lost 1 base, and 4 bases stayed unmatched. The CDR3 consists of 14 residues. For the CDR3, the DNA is TGTGCCAGCAGCTCGGGACAGCAGTCCTACGAGCAGTACTTC. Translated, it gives CASSSGQQSYEQYF.

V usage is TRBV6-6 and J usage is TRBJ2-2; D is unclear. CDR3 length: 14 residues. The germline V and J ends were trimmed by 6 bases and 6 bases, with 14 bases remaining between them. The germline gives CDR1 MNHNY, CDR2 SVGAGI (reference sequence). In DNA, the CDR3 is TGTGCCAGCAGATTCCTAGGAAAGGCCGGGGAGCTGTTTTTT. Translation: CASRFLGKAGELFF.

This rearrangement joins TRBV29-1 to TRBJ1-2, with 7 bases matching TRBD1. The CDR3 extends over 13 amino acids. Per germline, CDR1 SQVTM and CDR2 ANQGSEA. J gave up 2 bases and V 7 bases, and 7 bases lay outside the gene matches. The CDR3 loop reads CSAKQGPNYGYTF. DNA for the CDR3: TGCAGCGCTAAACAGGGGCCCAACTATGGCTACACCTTC.

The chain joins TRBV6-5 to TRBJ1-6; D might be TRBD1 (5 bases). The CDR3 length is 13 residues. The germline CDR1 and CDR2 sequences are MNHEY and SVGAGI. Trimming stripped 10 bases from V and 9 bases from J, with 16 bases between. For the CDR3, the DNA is TGTGCCATAAGTCCCCGGGGGACTTCACCCCTCCACTTT. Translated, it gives CAISPRGTSPLHF.

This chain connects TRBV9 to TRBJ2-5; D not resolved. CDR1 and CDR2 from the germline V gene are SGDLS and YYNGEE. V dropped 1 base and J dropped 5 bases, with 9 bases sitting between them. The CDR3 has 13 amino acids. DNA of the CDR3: TGTGCCAGCAGCGTATCAGGATCCGAGACCCAGTACTTC. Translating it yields CASSVSGSETQYF.

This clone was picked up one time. CDR3 DNA: TGCAGCGTTGACAGTAGCGGGGGGATTTATAGGCAGTTCTTC. It encodes CSVDSSGGIYRQFF. The rearrangement joins TRBV29-1 to TRBJ2-1; 10 bases align to TRBD2. Looked up from germline, CDR1 is SQVTM and CDR2 is ANQGSEA. This CDR3 spans 14 amino acids. After removal of 3 bases from V and 12 bases from J, the junction contained 11 bases not matched to a gene.

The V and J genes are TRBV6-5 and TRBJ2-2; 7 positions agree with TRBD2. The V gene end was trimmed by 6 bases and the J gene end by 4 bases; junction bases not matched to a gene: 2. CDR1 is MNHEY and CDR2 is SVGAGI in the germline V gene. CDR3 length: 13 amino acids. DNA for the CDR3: TGTGCCAGCAGGCCGGGGGGCACCGGGGAGCTGTTTTTT. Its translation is CASRPGGTGELFF.

As DNA, the CDR3 is TGTGCCAGCTGCAAGGGACAGCTTCCCGGCTACGAGCAGTACTTC. This codes for CASCKGQLPGYEQYF. The chain employs TRBV21-1 and TRBJ2-7; TRBD1 is the table's D call, not checked against the DNA. TRBV21-1 is labeled a pseudogene. The CDR3 is 15 amino acids.

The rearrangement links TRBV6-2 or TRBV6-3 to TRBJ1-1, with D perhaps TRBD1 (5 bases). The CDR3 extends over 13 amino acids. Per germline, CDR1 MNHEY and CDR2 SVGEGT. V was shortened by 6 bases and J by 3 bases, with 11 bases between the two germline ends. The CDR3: CASSPTGDTEAFF. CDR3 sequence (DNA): TGTGCCAGCAGCCCTACGGGGGACACTGAAGCTTTCTTT.

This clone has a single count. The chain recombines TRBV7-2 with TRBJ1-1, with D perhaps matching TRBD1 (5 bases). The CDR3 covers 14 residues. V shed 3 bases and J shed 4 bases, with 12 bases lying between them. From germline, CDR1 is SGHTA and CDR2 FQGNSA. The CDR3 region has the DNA TGTGCCAGCAGCTTCGGGGGAAGGGGCACTGAAGCTTTCTTT. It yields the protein CASSFGGRGTEAFF.

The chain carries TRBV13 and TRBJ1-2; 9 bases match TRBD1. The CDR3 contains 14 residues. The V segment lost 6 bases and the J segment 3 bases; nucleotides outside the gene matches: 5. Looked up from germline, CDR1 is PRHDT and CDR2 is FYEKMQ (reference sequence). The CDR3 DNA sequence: TGTGCCAGCAGGACACAGGGGGCCTACTATGGCTACACCTTC. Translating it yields CASRTQGAYYGYTF.

DNA for the CDR3: TGTGCCAGCAGCCGGCCCGGGGGGGAACAAGAGACCCAGTACTTC. Translating it yields CASSRPGGEQETQYF. The chain combines TRBV5-4 with TRBJ2-5; 8 nucleotides line up with TRBD2. Germline lookup yields CDR1 SGHNT and CDR2 YYREEE (reference sequence). The junction had 7 bases not matched to a gene; V was cut back by 4 bases and J by 2 bases. This CDR3 contains 15 residues.

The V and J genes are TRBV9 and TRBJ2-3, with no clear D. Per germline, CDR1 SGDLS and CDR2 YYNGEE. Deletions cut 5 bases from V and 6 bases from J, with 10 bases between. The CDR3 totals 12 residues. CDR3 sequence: CASRAFTDTQYF. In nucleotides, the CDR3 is TGTGCCAGCAGGGCTTTCACGGATACGCAGTATTTT.

For the CDR3, the DNA is TGTGCCAGCAGTTTATCGCGACTAGCGGCAAGGGAGACCCAGTACTTC. It specifies CASSLSRLAARETQYF. The chain carries TRBV27 and TRBJ2-5, with 9 bases fitting TRBD2. The CDR3 is made up of 16 amino acids. CDR1 and CDR2 (germline): MNHEY, SMNVEV (reference sequence). V was clipped by 0 bases and J by 5 bases; unmatched bases: 7.

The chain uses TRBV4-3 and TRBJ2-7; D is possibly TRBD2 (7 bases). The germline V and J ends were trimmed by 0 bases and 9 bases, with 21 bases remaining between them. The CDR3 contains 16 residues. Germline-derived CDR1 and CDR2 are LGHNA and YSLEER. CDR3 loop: CASSQDPGRRGAPQYF. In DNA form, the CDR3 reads TGCGCCAGCAGCCAAGACCCGGGGAGACGGGGGGCTCCGCAGTACTTC.

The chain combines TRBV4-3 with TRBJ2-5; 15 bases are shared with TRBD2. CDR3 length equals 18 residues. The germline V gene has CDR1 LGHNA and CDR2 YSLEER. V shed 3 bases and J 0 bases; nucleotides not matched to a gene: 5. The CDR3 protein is CASSQGTSGGSYQETQYF. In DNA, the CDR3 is TGCGCCAGCAGCCAGGGGACTAGCGGGGGGTCGTACCAAGAGACCCAGTACTTC.

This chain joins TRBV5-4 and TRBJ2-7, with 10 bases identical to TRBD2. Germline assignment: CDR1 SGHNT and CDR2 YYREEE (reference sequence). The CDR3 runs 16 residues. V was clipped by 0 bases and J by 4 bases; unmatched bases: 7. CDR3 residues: CASSLVGAGGRYEQYF. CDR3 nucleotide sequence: TGTGCCAGCAGCTTGGTTGGAGCGGGGGGGCGATACGAGCAGTACTTC.

As DNA, the CDR3 is TGCGCCAGCACCCCCGGGACAGCCTCTCCGGGGTATGGCTACACCTTC. It is translated as CASTPGTASPGYGYTF. The chain recombines TRBV5-1 with TRBJ1-2, with 7 bases identical to TRBD1. The V segment lost 6 bases and the J segment 5 bases; nucleotides outside the gene matches: 16. Germline V gene data show CDR1 as SGHRS and CDR2 as YFSETQ. The CDR3 extends over 16 amino acids. The full variable domain, completed using reference TRBV5-1 and TRBJ1-2, is KAGVTQTPRYLIKTRGQQVTLSCSPISGHRSVSWYQQTPGQGLQFLFEYFSETQRNKGNFPGRFSGRQFSNSRSEMNVSTLELGDSALYLCASTPGTASPGYGYTFGSGTRLTVV.

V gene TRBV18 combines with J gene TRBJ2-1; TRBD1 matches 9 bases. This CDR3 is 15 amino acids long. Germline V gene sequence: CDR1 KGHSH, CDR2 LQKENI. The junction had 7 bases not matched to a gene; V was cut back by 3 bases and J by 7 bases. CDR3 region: CASSPLQGAENEQFF. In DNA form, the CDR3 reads TGTGCCAGCTCACCCCTACAGGGGGCAGAGAATGAGCAGTTCTTC.

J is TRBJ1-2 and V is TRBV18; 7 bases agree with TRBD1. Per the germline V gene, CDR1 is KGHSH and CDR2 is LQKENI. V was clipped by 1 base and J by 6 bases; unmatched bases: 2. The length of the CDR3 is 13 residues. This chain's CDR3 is CASSPLGQDGYTF. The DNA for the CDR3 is TGTGCCAGCTCACCACTAGGACAGGATGGCTACACCTTC.

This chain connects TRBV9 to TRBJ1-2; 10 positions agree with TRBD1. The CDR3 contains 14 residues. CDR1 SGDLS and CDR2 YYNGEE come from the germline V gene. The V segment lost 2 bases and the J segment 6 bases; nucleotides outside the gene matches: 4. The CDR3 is CASSVSTGGHGYTF. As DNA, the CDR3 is TGTGCCAGCAGCGTGTCGACAGGGGGCCATGGCTACACCTTC.